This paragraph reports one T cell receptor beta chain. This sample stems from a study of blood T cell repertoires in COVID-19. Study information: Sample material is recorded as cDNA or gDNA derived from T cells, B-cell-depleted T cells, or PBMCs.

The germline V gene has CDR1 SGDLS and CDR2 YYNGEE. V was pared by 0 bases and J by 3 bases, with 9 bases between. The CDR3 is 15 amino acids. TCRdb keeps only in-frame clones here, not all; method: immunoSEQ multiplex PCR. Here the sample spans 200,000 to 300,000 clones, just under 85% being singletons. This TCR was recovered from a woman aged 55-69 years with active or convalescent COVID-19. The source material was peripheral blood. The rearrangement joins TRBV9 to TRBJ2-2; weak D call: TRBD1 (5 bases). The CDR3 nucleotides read TGTGCCAGCAGCGTAGGTACAGGCTACACCGGGGAGCTGTTTTTT. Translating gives CASSVGTGYTGELFF.